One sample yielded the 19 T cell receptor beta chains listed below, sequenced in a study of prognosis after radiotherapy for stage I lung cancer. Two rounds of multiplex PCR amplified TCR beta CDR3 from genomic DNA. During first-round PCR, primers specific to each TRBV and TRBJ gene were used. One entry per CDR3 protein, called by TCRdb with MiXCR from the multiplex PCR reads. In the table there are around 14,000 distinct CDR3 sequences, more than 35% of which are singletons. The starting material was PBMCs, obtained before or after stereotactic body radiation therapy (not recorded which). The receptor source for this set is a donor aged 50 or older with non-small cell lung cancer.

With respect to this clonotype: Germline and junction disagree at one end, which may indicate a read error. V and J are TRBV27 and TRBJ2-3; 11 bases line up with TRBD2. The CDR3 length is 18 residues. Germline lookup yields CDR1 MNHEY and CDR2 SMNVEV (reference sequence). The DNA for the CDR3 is TGTGCCAGCAGTTTACAAGTAGCGGGAGGGCCGGACCCCGATACGAAGTATTTT. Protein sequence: CASSLQVAGGPDPDTKYF.

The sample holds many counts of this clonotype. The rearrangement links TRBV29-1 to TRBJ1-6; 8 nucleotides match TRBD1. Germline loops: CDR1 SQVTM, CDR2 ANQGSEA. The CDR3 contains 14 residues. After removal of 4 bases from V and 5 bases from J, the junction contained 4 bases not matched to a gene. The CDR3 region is CSVAMGQDNSPLHF. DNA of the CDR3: TGCAGCGTTGCTATGGGACAGGATAATTCACCCCTCCACTTT.

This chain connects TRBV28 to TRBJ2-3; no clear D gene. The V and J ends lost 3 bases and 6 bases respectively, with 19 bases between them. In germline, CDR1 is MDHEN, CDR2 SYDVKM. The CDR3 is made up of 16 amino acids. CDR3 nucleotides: TGTGCCAGCAGTTTGGGTGACCGAGACTTGGCGGATACGCAGTATTTT. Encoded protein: CASSLGDRDLADTQYF.

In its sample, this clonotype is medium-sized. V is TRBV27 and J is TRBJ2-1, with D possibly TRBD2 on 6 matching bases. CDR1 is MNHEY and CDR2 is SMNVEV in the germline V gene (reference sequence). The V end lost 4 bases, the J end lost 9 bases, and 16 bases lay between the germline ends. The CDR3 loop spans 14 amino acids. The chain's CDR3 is CASSSRDLRREQFF. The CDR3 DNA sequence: TGTGCCAGCAGTTCCCGGGACTTGCGACGTGAGCAGTTCTTC.

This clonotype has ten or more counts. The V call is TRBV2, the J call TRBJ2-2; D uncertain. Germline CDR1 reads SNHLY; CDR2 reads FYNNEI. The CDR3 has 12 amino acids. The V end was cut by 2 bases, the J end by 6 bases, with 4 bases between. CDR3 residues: CASSESAGELFF. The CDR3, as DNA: TGTGCCAGCAGTGAAAGCGCCGGGGAGCTGTTTTTT.

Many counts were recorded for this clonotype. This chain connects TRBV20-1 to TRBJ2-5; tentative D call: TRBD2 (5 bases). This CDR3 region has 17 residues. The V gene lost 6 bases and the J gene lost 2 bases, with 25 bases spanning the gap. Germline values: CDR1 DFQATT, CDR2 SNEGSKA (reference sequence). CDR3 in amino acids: CSARSGAALSQQETQYF. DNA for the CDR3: TGCAGTGCCAGGAGTGGAGCGGCTCTCAGCCAACAAGAGACCCAGTACTTC.

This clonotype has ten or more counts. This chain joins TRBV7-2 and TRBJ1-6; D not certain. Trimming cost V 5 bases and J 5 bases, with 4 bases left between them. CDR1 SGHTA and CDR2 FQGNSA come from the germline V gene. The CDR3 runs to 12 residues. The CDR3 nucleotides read TGTGCCAGCAGCCACAATAATTCACCCCTCCACTTT. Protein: CASSHNNSPLHF.

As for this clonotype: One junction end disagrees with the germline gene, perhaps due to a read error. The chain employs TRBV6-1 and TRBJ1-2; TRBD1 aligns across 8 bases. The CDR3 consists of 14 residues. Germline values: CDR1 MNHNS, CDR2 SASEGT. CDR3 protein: CPSSEATGADCYTF. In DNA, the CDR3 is TGTCCCAGCAGTGAAGCGACAGGGGCAGATTGCTACACCTTC.

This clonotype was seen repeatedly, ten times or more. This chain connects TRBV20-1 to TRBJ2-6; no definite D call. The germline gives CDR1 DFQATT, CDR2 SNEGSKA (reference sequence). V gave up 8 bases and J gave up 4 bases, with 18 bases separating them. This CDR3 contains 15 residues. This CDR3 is CSPRPQVAGANVLTF. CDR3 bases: TGCAGTCCCCGCCCCCAAGTTGCAGGGGCCAACGTCCTGACTTTC.

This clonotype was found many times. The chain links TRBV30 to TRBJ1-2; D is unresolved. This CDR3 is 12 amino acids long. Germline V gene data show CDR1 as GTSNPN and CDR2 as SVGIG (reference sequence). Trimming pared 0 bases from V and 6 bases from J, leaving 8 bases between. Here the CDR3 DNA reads TGTGCCTGGAGTGTTATCCGGAATGGCTACACCTTC. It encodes CAWSVIRNGYTF.

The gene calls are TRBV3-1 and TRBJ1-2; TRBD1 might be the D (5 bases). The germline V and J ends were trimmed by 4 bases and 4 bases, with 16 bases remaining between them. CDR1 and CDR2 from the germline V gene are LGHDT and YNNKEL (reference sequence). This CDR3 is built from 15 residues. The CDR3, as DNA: TGTGCCAGCAGCCTGGGGACGAGGGTATCCTATGGCTACACCTTC. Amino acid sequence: CASSLGTRVSYGYTF.

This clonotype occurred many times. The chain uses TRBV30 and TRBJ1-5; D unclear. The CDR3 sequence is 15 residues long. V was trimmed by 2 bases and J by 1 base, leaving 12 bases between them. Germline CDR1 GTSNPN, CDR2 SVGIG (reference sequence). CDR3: CAWSSKRGSNQPQHF. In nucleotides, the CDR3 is TGTGCCTGGAGTTCCAAGCGAGGGAGCAATCAGCCCCAGCATTTT.

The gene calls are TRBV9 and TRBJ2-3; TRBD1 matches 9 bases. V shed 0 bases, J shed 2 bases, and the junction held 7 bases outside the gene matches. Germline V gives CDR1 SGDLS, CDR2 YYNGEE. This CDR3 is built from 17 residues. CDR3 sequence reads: CASSVGGTGIITDTQYF. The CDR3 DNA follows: TGTGCCAGCAGCGTAGGCGGGACAGGGATAATCACAGATACGCAGTATTTT.

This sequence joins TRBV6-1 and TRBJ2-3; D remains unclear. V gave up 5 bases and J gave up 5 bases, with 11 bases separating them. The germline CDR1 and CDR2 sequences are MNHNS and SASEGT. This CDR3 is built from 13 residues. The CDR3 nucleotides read TGTGCCAGCAGTCCGCATGACGGAGATACGCAGTATTTT. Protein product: CASSPHDGDTQYF.

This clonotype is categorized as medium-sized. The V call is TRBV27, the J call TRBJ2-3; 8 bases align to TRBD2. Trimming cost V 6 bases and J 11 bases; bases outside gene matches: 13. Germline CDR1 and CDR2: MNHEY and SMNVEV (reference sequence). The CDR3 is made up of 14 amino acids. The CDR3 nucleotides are TGTGCCAGCAGGGGTAGCGGGGTCGGTTCGAAGCAGTATTTT. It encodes CASRGSGVGSKQYF.

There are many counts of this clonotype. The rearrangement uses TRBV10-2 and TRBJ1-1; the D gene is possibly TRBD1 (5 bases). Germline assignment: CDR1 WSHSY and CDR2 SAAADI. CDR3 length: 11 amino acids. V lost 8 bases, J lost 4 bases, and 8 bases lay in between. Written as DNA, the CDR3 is TGCGCCAGCGGCGGGGCCACTGAAGCTTTCTTT. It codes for CASGGATEAFF.

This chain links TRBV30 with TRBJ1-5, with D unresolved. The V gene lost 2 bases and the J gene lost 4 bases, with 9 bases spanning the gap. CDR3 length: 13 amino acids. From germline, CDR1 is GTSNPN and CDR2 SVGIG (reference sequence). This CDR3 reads CAWSRQVNQPQHF. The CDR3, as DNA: TGTGCCTGGAGTAGGCAGGTAAATCAGCCCCAGCATTTT.

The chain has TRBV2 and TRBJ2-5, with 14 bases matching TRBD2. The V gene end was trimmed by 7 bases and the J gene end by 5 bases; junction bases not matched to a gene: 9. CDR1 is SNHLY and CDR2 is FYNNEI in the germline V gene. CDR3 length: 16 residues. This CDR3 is CASISETSGGGETQYF. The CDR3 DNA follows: TGTGCCAGCATCTCCGAGACTAGCGGGGGGGGTGAGACCCAGTACTTC.

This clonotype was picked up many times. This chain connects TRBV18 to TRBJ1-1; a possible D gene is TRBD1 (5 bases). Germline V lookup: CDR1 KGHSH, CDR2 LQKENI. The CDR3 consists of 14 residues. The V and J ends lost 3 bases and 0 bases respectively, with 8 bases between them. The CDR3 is CASSPGRMNTEAFF. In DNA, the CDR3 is TGTGCCAGCTCACCGGGACGGATGAACACTGAAGCTTTCTTT. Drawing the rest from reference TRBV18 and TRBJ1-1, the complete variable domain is NAGVMQNPRHLVRRRGQEARLRCSPMKGHSHVYWYRQLPEEGLKFMVYLQKENIIDESGMPKERFSAEFPKEGPSILRIQQVVRGDSAAYFCASSPGRMNTEAFFGQGTRLTVV.